One sample yielded the 8 T cell receptor beta chains listed below, sequenced in a study of control samples from healthy donors and cancer patients. Data came from immunoSEQ multiplex PCR; TCRdb stores just in-frame clones and leaves some out. Seen here are 170,000 or so clones, around 90% observed once, and the top ten hold approximately 2%. The specimen sequenced was blood. The origin of the receptors is a woman between 40 and 55 years old in good health.

The chain uses TRBV7-9 and TRBJ1-2; D gene ambiguous. Trimming removed 7 bases at V and 9 bases at J, with 12 bases between. The V gene's germline CDR1 is SEHNR and CDR2 FQNEAQ (reference sequence). The CDR3 is made up of 11 amino acids. The CDR3 region is CASKDRGCYTF. The CDR3 coding sequence is TGTGCCAGCAAGGACCGTGGGTGCTACACCTTC. Combining the CDR3 with reference TRBV7-9 and TRBJ1-2 gives the whole variable domain DTGVSQNPRHKITKRGQNVTFRCDPISEHNRLYWYRQTLGQGPEFLTYFQNEAQLEKSRLLSDRFSAERPKGSFSTLEIQRTEQGDSAMYLCASKDRGCYTFGSGTRLTVV.

This clone was observed once. This sequence joins TRBV7-8 and TRBJ2-3; the D is unclear. The V end was cut by 5 bases, the J end by 4 bases, with 7 bases between. This CDR3 has 12 residues. The V gene's germline CDR1 is SGHVS and CDR2 FQNEAQ. CDR3 in amino acids: CASSAYPDTQYF. The CDR3, as DNA: TGTGCCAGCAGCGCCTACCCAGATACGCAGTATTTT.

The rearrangement links TRBV10-3 to TRBJ1-6, with D perhaps matching TRBD1 (6 bases). V lost 8 bases, J lost 8 bases, and 25 bases lay in between. This CDR3 has 17 residues. From germline, CDR1 is ENHRY and CDR2 SYGVKD. CDR3 sequence reads: CAIGTGSRVGSDSPLHF. As DNA, the CDR3 is TGTGCCATCGGCACAGGGTCGAGAGTGGGGAGTGATTCACCCCTCCACTTT.

DNA of the CDR3: TGCAGTGCTGATAGCAATCAGCCCCAGCATTTT. This gives the protein CSADSNQPQHF. V usage is TRBV20-1 and J usage is TRBJ1-5; no definite D call. Trimming pared 5 bases from V and 0 bases from J, leaving 2 bases between. This CDR3 contains 11 residues. CDR1 is DFQATT and CDR2 is SNEGSKA in the germline V gene (reference sequence).

This rearrangement joins TRBV6-5 to TRBJ1-5; no clear D gene. The CDR3 covers 12 residues. The ends were cut back, 11 bases at V and 9 bases at J, with 17 bases in the middle. Germline V CDR1 and CDR2: MNHEY, SVGAGI. The CDR3 is CASQGGRGPQHF. CDR3 sequence (DNA): TGTGCCTCTCAAGGAGGGAGAGGGCCCCAGCATTTT.

V and J are TRBV6-6 and TRBJ1-5; D remains ambiguous. V was pared by 0 bases and J by 3 bases, with 9 bases between. This CDR3 region has 15 residues. The V gene's germline CDR1 is MNHNY and CDR2 SVGAGI (reference sequence). This CDR3 reads CASSYSPETNQPQHF. The DNA for the CDR3 is TGTGCCAGCAGTTACTCCCCAGAGACCAATCAGCCCCAGCATTTT.

The chain couples TRBV7-9 to TRBJ1-1; 9 bases are shared with TRBD1. Germline CDR1 and CDR2: SEHNR and FQNEAQ (reference sequence). There are 13 residues in the CDR3. The J segment lost 4 bases and the V segment lost 5 bases, leaving 2 bases of the junction unmatched. In nucleotides, the CDR3 is TGTGCCAGCAGCGACAGGGGGGTCACTGAAGCTTTCTTT. The encoded protein is CASSDRGVTEAFF.

The count of this clone is one. The chain links TRBV10-1 to TRBJ2-1, with unresolved D. Germline V lookup: CDR1 WNHNN, CDR2 SYGVQD (reference sequence). V lost 2 bases and J 6 bases, leaving 17 bases between the germline ends. The CDR3 spans 16 residues. This chain's CDR3 is CASSEIVGAPRNEQFF. In DNA, the CDR3 is TGCGCCAGCAGTGAGATAGTGGGTGCTCCTCGCAATGAGCAGTTCTTC.